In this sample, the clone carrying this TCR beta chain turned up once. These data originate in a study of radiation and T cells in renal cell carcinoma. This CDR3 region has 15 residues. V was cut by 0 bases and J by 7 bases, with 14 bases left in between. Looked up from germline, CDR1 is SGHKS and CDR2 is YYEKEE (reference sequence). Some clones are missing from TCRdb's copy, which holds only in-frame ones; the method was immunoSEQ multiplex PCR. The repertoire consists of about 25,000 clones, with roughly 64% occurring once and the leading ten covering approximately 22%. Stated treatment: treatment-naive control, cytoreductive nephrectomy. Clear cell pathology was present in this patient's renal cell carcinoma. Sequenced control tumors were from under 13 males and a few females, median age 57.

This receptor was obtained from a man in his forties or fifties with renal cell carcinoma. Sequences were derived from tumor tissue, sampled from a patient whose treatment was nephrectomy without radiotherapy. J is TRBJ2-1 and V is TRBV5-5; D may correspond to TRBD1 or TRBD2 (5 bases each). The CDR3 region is CASSLAPGKGNEQFF. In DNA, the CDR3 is TGTGCCAGCAGCTTGGCCCCGGGGAAGGGGAATGAGCAGTTCTTC.